This TCR beta chain was profiled in a study of monozygotic twins with inflammatory bowel disease. The germline V gene encodes CDR1 SGDLS and CDR2 YYNGEE. The CDR3 runs to 16 residues. TCRdb re-called the 5' RACE reads and gives one entry per CDR3 protein, without DNA. The sample table sets out about 140,000 distinct CDR3 sequences. The TCR sequence derives from a human donor with ulcerative colitis or Crohn's disease, or a healthy co-twin of an affected twin (not recorded which). The sample was blood. This chain links TRBV9 with TRBJ2-2. The CDR3 loop is CASSVFLPTGTGELFF. Supplemented by reference TRBV9 and TRBJ2-2, the full variable domain reads DSGVTQTPKHLITATGQRVTLRCSPRSGDLSVYWYQQSLDQGLQFLIQYYNGEERAKGNILERFSAQQFPDLHSELNLSSLELGDSALYFCASSVFLPTGTGELFFGEGSRLTVL.